Shown below are 2 T cell receptor beta chains from a single sample sequenced in a study of OX40 agonist ivuxolimab in advanced cancers. The assay was immunoSEQ multiplex PCR, and TCRdb's table has in-frame clones only and misses some. Of about 82,000 clones in the sample, roughly 92% were seen once. The sample was CD4+ or CD8+ T cells sorted from blood, taken in a trial of the OX40 agonist ivuxolimab. Receptors were obtained from an adult with an advanced solid tumor such as melanoma, head and neck, liver or kidney cancer.

This clone was seen just once. The chain joins TRBV19 to TRBJ2-5, with 10 bases matching TRBD1. The junction had 12 bases not matched to a gene; V was cut back by 7 bases and J by 4 bases. CDR3 size: 16 residues. Germline CDR1 reads LNHDA; CDR2 reads SQIVND (reference sequence). CDR3 loop: CASTKPWTGGGETQYF. CDR3 DNA sequence: TGTGCCAGTACCAAACCCTGGACAGGGGGAGGAGAGACCCAGTACTTC.

The chain uses TRBV5-4 and TRBJ2-3, with D uncertain. The CDR3 spans 14 residues. The germline gives CDR1 SGHNT, CDR2 YYREEE (reference sequence). The V gene lost 0 bases and the J gene lost 4 bases, with 9 bases spanning the gap. The CDR3 is CASSLGRRADTQYF. CDR3 nucleotides: TGTGCCAGCAGCTTGGGCAGGCGAGCAGATACGCAGTATTTT.